Below are 13 T cell receptor beta chains sequenced from a single sample in a study of T cell responses to AZD1222 COVID-19 vaccine. Using immunoSEQ multiplex PCR, the repertoire was profiled, and TCRdb retains in-frame clones only, with some absent. The top ten clones hold 7.5% to 8% of a sample with under 150,000 clones, approximately 84% of them seen once. The sample was peripheral blood, taken on day 0 of AZD1222 vaccination. These receptors all come from an adult in good health.

The chain couples TRBV28 to TRBJ2-7; D is possibly TRBD2 (6 bases). Germline-derived CDR1 and CDR2 are MDHEN and SYDVKM. The length of the CDR3 is 14 residues. Trimming removed 3 bases at V and 5 bases at J, with 14 bases between. The CDR3 loop reads CASSLHTGVNEQYF. In DNA form, the CDR3 reads TGTGCCAGCAGTTTGCATACGGGAGTAAACGAGCAGTACTTC.

J is TRBJ2-7 and V is TRBV5-8; a weak D match, TRBD1 (5 bases). The CDR3 length is 11 residues. In germline, CDR1 is SGHTS, CDR2 YDEGEE. Trimming stripped 4 bases from V and 4 bases from J, with 6 bases between. The DNA for the CDR3 is TGTGCCAGCAGCCACAGGTACGAGCAGTACTTC. It encodes CASSHRYEQYF.

The rearrangement links TRBV5-4 to TRBJ2-2, with D maybe TRBD1 (7 bases). The CDR3 covers 16 residues. With 5 bases removed from V and 3 bases from J, the gap between germline ends came to 17 bases. Germline values: CDR1 SGHNT, CDR2 YYREEE (reference sequence). Here the CDR3 reads CASRPRDRSYTGELFF. In DNA form, the CDR3 reads TGTGCCAGCAGGCCGCGGGACAGATCTTACACCGGGGAGCTGTTTTTT.

Judged by abundance, this clone is medium-sized. This sequence joins TRBV15 and TRBJ2-2; 7 bases align to TRBD2. V trimming: 1 base; J trimming: 0 bases; junction bases outside the gene matches: 2. The germline CDR1 and CDR2 sequences are LNHNV and YYDKDF (reference sequence). The CDR3 is 16 residues long. Here the CDR3 reads CATSRALAANTGELFF. The CDR3 DNA reads as TGTGCCACCAGCAGAGCGCTAGCGGCGAACACCGGGGAGCTGTTTTTT.

This chain joins TRBV19 and TRBJ1-5; 7 positions match TRBD1. This CDR3 has 16 residues. The V gene's germline CDR1 is LNHDA and CDR2 SQIVND (reference sequence). After removal of 2 bases from V and 7 bases from J, the junction contained 11 bases not matched to a gene. The CDR3 loop reads CASSIWGQGVGQPQHF. Written as DNA, the CDR3 is TGTGCCAGTAGTATATGGGGGCAGGGGGTCGGGCAGCCCCAGCATTTT.

CDR3 coding DNA: TGTGCCTGGAATCCGGGGCTCACAGATACGCAGTATTTT. Translated, it gives CAWNPGLTDTQYF. The rearrangement joins TRBV30 to TRBJ2-3; D possibly matches TRBD1 or TRBD2 (5 bases each). Germline V gene sequence: CDR1 GTSNPN, CDR2 SVGIG (reference sequence). Deletions cut 4 bases from V and 2 bases from J, with 10 bases between. CDR3 length: 13 amino acids. The full variable domain, with the rest looked up from reference TRBV30 and TRBJ2-3, is SQTIHQWPATLVQPVGSPLSLECTVEGTSNPNLYWYRQAAGRGLQLLFYSVGIGQISSEVPQNLSASRPQDRQFILSSKKLLLSDSGFYLCAWNPGLTDTQYFGPGTRLTVL.

In its sample, this clone was seen once. This chain uses TRBV9 with TRBJ1-3, with D tentatively TRBD1 (5 bases). There are 16 residues in the CDR3. CDR1 is SGDLS, CDR2 YYNGEE, per germline. V lost 4 bases, J lost 4 bases, and 18 bases lay in between. The CDR3 coding sequence is TGTGCCAGCAGCTCAATTTCCGGGACCGCCGGAAACACCATATATTTT. Its protein is CASSSISGTAGNTIYF.

The chain uses TRBV5-4 and TRBJ1-4, with D possibly matching TRBD1 (5 bases). The CDR3 covers 15 residues. The germline V gene encodes CDR1 SGHNT and CDR2 YYREEE (reference sequence). The V end lost 0 bases, the J end lost 6 bases, and 12 bases lay between the germline ends. The CDR3 sequence is CASSLGGRQYEKLFF. CDR3 DNA sequence: TGTGCCAGCAGCTTGGGGGGACGGCAATATGAAAAACTGTTTTTT.

This clone was seen once. The chain is built from TRBV27 and TRBJ1-2; D is uncertain. The V end was cut by 3 bases, the J end by 6 bases, with 14 bases between. From germline, CDR1 is MNHEY and CDR2 SMNVEV (reference sequence). This CDR3 contains 14 residues. The DNA of the CDR3 is TGTGCCAGCAGTTTTGCACCCACCGGCCATGGCTACACCTTC. Translation gives CASSFAPTGHGYTF.

V and J are TRBV28 and TRBJ1-5; 8 bases agree with TRBD1. The germline V gene has CDR1 MDHEN and CDR2 SYDVKM. CDR3 size: 16 residues. With 3 bases clipped from V and 5 bases from J, the junction kept 9 bases outside the gene matches. CDR3 in amino acids: CASSFFFGTGHQPQHF. The DNA of the CDR3 is TGTGCCAGCAGTTTCTTCTTCGGGACAGGTCATCAGCCCCAGCATTTT.

V is TRBV28 and J is TRBJ1-5; D unresolved. The CDR3 runs 13 residues. The germline V gene encodes CDR1 MDHEN and CDR2 SYDVKM. Trimming shortened V by 4 bases and J by 9 bases, and 13 bases separated the two germline ends. The CDR3 DNA is TGTGCCAGCAGTTCTTTAGGGATTCGGCCCCAGCATTTT. The encoded protein is CASSSLGIRPQHF.

This chain joins TRBV2 and TRBJ1-4, with D possibly being TRBD1 (6 bases). With 11 bases removed from V and 6 bases from J, the gap between germline ends came to 13 bases. This CDR3 contains 12 residues. Germline-derived CDR1 and CDR2 are SNHLY and FYNNEI. CDR3 sequence: CAQGGVDEKLFF. The CDR3 nucleotides are TGTGCCCAAGGGGGGGTCGATGAAAAACTGTTTTTT.

The rearrangement joins TRBV3-1 (or the pseudogene TRBV3-2) to TRBJ2-3; no definite D call. V dropped 1 base and J dropped 6 bases, with 2 bases sitting between them. The CDR3 contains 11 residues. Germline assignment: CDR1 LGHDT and CDR2 YNNKEL (reference sequence). The DNA of the CDR3 is TGTGCCAGCAGCCAAGCCGATACGCAGTATTTT. Translating gives CASSQADTQYF.